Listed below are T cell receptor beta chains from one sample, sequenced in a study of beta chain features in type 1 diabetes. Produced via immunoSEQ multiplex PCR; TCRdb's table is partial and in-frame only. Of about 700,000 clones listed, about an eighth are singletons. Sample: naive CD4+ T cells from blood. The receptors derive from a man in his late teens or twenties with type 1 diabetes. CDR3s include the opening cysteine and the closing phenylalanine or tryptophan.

CDR3: CASTAGQFLYGYTF
J: TRBJ1-2
V: TRBV9

CDR3: CATWGAGTDTQYF
J: TRBJ2-3
V: TRBV15

CDR3: CASSVGSGGSQPQHF
J: TRBJ1-5
V: TRBV9

CDR3: CASSPTVNTEAFF
J: TRBJ1-1
V: TRBV4-1

CDR3: CAISPGDDTEAFF
J: TRBJ1-1
V: TRBV10-3

CDR3: CAWSIDNYGYTF
J: TRBJ1-2
V: TRBV30

CDR3: CASSPDLADTQYF
J: TRBJ2-3
V: TRBV11-2

CDR3: CASNLGGQETQYF
J: TRBJ2-5
V: TRBV9

CDR3: CAWSKGEDQPQHF
J: TRBJ1-5
V: TRBV30

CDR3: CASSSWTGEAGANVLTF
J: TRBJ2-6
V: TRBV28

CDR3: CATTSGHTDTQYF
J: TRBJ2-3
V: TRBV18

CDR3: CSVERGGRAYNEQFF
J: TRBJ2-1
V: TRBV29-1

CDR3: CASSQERAPQETQYF
J: TRBJ2-5
V: TRBV4-2